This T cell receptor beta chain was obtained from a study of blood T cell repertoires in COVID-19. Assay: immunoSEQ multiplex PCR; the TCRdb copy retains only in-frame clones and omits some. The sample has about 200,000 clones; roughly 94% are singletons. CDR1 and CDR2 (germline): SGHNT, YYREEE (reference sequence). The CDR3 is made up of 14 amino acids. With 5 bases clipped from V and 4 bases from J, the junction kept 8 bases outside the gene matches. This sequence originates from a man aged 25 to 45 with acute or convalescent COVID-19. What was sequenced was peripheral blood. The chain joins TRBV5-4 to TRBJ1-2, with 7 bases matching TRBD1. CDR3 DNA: TGTGCCAGCAGAAACTTACGGGACAGCTATGGCTACACCTTC. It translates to CASRNLRDSYGYTF.